These 18 T cell receptor beta chains came from one sample sequenced in a study of OX40 agonist ivuxolimab in advanced cancers. Profiling relied on immunoSEQ multiplex PCR, and the TCRdb table lists in-frame clones only, not all of them. The data show approximately 62,000 clones, 89% seen once. The sequencing here drew on CD4+ or CD8+ T cells sorted from blood, taken in a trial of the OX40 agonist ivuxolimab. These receptors were taken from an adult with an advanced solid tumor such as melanoma, head and neck, liver or kidney cancer.

The chain employs TRBV11-2 and TRBJ2-7; D remains ambiguous. The germline V gene has CDR1 SGHAT and CDR2 FQNNGV. The CDR3 totals 13 residues. V lost 5 bases, J lost 6 bases, and 14 bases lay in between. The chain's CDR3 is CASSPQRLGEQYV. The CDR3 bases are TGTGCCAGCAGCCCCCAGAGGTTGGGCGAGCAGTACGTC.

This sequence joins TRBV7-9 and TRBJ2-3; D assignment may be TRBD1 or TRBD2 (5 bases each). This CDR3 has 15 residues. V lost 1 base, J lost 6 bases, and 14 bases lay in between. CDR1 SEHNR and CDR2 FQNEAQ come from the germline V gene (reference sequence). CDR3 in amino acids: CASSLVLGELDTQYF. In nucleotides, the CDR3 is TGTGCCAGCAGCTTAGTGCTAGGGGAGTTGGATACGCAGTATTTT.

The V and J genes are TRBV7-6 and TRBJ2-5; 12 bases agree with TRBD2. Losses at the gene ends were 3 bases for V and 4 bases for J; bases not matched to a gene: 3. The germline V gene has CDR1 SGHVS and CDR2 FNYEAQ. The CDR3 consists of 15 residues. CDR3 sequence: CASSLGLAGVETQYF. The CDR3 nucleotides are TGTGCCAGCAGCTTGGGACTAGCGGGCGTAGAGACCCAGTACTTC.

This chain uses TRBV29-1 with TRBJ2-3; D may match TRBD1 or TRBD2 (5 bases each). The germline V gene has CDR1 SQVTM and CDR2 ANQGSEA. V was trimmed by 4 bases and J by 6 bases, leaving 8 bases between them. The length of the CDR3 is 11 residues. In nucleotides, the CDR3 is TGCAGCGTTGGGGACGGGGATACGCAGTATTTT. Residues: CSVGDGDTQYF.

The rearrangement uses TRBV7-9 and TRBJ1-5, with 7 bases identical to TRBD1. This CDR3 has 14 residues. Germline lookup yields CDR1 SEHNR and CDR2 FQNEAQ (reference sequence). The ends lost 1 base at V and 5 bases at J; junction bases unmatched: 2. The CDR3 loop is CASSLGQGDQPQHF. CDR3 coding DNA: TGTGCCAGCAGCTTAGGACAGGGTGATCAGCCCCAGCATTTT.

V and J are TRBV29-1 and TRBJ2-1; 8 nucleotides line up with TRBD2. Germline CDR1 SQVTM, CDR2 ANQGSEA. Trimming at V came to 0 bases and at J to 5 bases, leaving 3 bases not matched to a gene. The CDR3 extends over 14 amino acids. The CDR3 region is CSVEDRGGNNEQFF. In DNA form, the CDR3 reads TGCAGCGTTGAAGATCGGGGGGGCAACAATGAGCAGTTCTTC.

The CDR3 DNA sequence: TGTGCCAGCAGTGAGGGACTAGCGGCCTACAATGAGCAGTTCTTC. It is translated as CASSEGLAAYNEQFF. V usage is TRBV6-1 and J usage is TRBJ2-1; 11 bases line up with TRBD2. Trimming cost V 3 bases and J 2 bases; bases outside gene matches: 0. The CDR3 is 15 residues long. Germline V gives CDR1 MNHNS, CDR2 SASEGT.

The chain employs TRBV10-3 and TRBJ1-3; TRBD1 matches 7 bases. The CDR3 contains 16 residues. With V trimmed by 6 bases and J by 0 bases, 8 bases remained unmatched. CDR1 and CDR2 from the germline V gene are ENHRY and SYGVKD. CDR3 amino acids: CAISPDRASSGNTIYF. The CDR3 DNA reads as TGTGCCATCAGCCCCGACAGGGCCTCCTCTGGAAACACCATATATTTT.

The rearrangement links TRBV28 to TRBJ2-1; 7 bases line up with TRBD2. Germline V gene sequence: CDR1 MDHEN, CDR2 SYDVKM. Trimming at V came to 6 bases and at J to 2 bases, leaving 7 bases not matched to a gene. This CDR3 has 15 amino acids. CDR3 loop: CASSVQLAPYNEQFF. In DNA form, the CDR3 reads TGTGCCAGCAGCGTCCAACTAGCGCCCTACAATGAGCAGTTCTTC. Full variable domain (rest looked up from reference TRBV28 and TRBJ2-1): DVKVTQSSRYLVKRTGEKVFLECVQDMDHENMFWYRQDPGLGLRLIYFSYDVKMKEKGDIPEGYSVSREKKERFSLILESASTNQTSMYLCASSVQLAPYNEQFFGPGTRLTVL.

This clone was recorded only once. The chain employs TRBV28 and TRBJ2-1; 11 nucleotides agree with TRBD2. The trim removed 4 bases at V and 4 bases at J, leaving 12 bases unmatched. From germline, CDR1 is MDHEN and CDR2 SYDVKM. The length of the CDR3 is 18 residues. CDR3 amino acids: CASSSTSGVTYLYNEQFF. Here the CDR3 DNA reads TGTGCCAGCAGTTCGACTAGCGGGGTGACCTACCTATACAATGAGCAGTTCTTC.

V gene TRBV4-3 combines with J gene TRBJ2-2; D is unclear. The V gene lost 0 bases and the J gene lost 0 bases, with 11 bases spanning the gap. This CDR3 region has 17 residues. Germline V gives CDR1 LGHNA, CDR2 YSLEER. Written as DNA, the CDR3 is TGCGCCAGCAGCCAAGATCCAAGGGAATCGAACACCGGGGAGCTGTTTTTT. Encoded protein: CASSQDPRESNTGELFF.

CDR3 loop: CASSEGKPRNYGYTF. CDR3 nucleotides: TGTGCCAGCAGTGAAGGGAAGCCGAGAAACTATGGCTACACCTTC. J is TRBJ1-2 and V is TRBV6-1; no reliable D call. CDR1 and CDR2 from the germline V gene are MNHNS and SASEGT. V lost 1 base, J lost 2 bases, and 11 bases lay in between. The CDR3 contains 15 residues.

This clone was seen once. The CDR3 here is CASNHRTGGSGEAFF. The CDR3 DNA is TGTGCCAGTAATCACCGGACAGGGGGAAGCGGTGAAGCTTTCTTT. The chain couples TRBV19 to TRBJ1-1; TRBD1 aligns across 10 bases. This CDR3 is 15 amino acids long. Germline V gene data show CDR1 as LNHDA and CDR2 as SQIVND (reference sequence). After removal of 7 bases from V and 7 bases from J, the junction contained 12 bases not matched to a gene. Together with reference TRBV19 and TRBJ1-1, the CDR3 gives the full variable domain: DGGITQSPKYLFRKEGQNVTLSCEQNLNHDAMYWYRQDPGQGLRLIYYSQIVNDFQKGDIAEGYSVSREKKESFPLTVTSAQKNPTAFYLCASNHRTGGSGEAFFGQGTRLTVV.

The chain couples TRBV10-3 to TRBJ2-1, with D perhaps TRBD1 (7 bases). V lost 3 bases, J lost 5 bases, and 17 bases lay in between. The CDR3 is 16 amino acids. Germline V gene lookup returns CDR1 ENHRY and CDR2 SYGVKD. The CDR3 region is CAISDPRGVTDNEQFF. The DNA for the CDR3 is TGTGCCATCAGTGATCCCAGGGGGGTTACGGACAATGAGCAGTTCTTC.

This clone was counted a single time. The chain joins TRBV13 to TRBJ2-4; D uncertain. The germline V and J ends were trimmed by 4 bases and 5 bases, with 6 bases remaining between them. From germline, CDR1 is PRHDT and CDR2 FYEKMQ (reference sequence). The CDR3 totals 12 residues. The CDR3 here is CASSSSENIQYF. The CDR3 coding sequence is TGTGCCAGCAGCTCAAGTGAAAACATTCAGTACTTC.

This clone came up a few times. The same CDR3 arises from other DNA sequences in this sample as well. The rearrangement links TRBV11-2 to TRBJ2-3; perhaps TRBD2 as D (5 bases). CDR1 is SGHAT, CDR2 FQNNGV, per germline. This CDR3 region has 12 residues. The V gene lost 5 bases and the J gene lost 5 bases, with 8 bases spanning the gap. CDR3 sequence: CASSLAGDTQYF. Here the CDR3 DNA reads TGTGCCAGCAGCCTTGCGGGAGATACGCAGTATTTT.

Only one count was recorded for this clone. V usage is TRBV11-1 and J usage is TRBJ2-1, with D possibly TRBD2 on 6 matching bases. This CDR3 comprises 15 residues. V lost 2 bases and J 8 bases, leaving 16 bases between the germline ends. CDR1 and CDR2 (germline): SGHAT, FQDESV (reference sequence). In nucleotides, the CDR3 is TGTGCCAGCAGCTTACGCGGGACTCAGGCCGATGAGCAGTTCTTC. This translates into CASSLRGTQADEQFF.

This chain connects TRBV27 to TRBJ2-3, with D tentatively TRBD2 (6 bases). Germline loops: CDR1 MNHEY, CDR2 SMNVEV (reference sequence). CDR3 length: 15 residues. Trimming pared 6 bases from V and 2 bases from J, leaving 15 bases between. The CDR3 region has the DNA TGTGCCAGCAGCCCCCCCCCGGGGGACACAGATACGCAGTATTTT. Encoded protein: CASSPPPGDTDTQYF.